The sequence of this TCR beta chain was determined in a study of blood T cell repertoires in COVID-19. As for the study in general: The origin of the acute and convalescent COVID-19 samples was the United States, Italy and Spain. Nucleic acid was either cDNA or gDNA, and it came from T cells, B-cell-depleted T cells, or PBMCs.

Methods used by the authors: It was from reference gene primer amplification that nucleated cell counts were estimated. Clones were sequenced by immunoSEQ multiplex PCR, and TCRdb holds only the in-frame ones, with some missing. D and trimming were read from the DNA, whereas the V and J calls and clone size are those reported in that table. This table holds about 140,000 clones, around 83% found once. Germline V gene data show CDR1 as SGHRS and CDR2 as YFSETQ. V shed 4 bases and J shed 7 bases, with 18 bases lying between them. The CDR3 spans 14 residues. This clonotype was sampled from an older woman with acute or convalescent COVID-19. The V and J genes are TRBV5-1 and TRBJ2-7; no clear D. Sequencing was done on a sample of peripheral blood. The CDR3 loop is CASSDSQAQGEQYF. The CDR3 coding sequence is TGCGCCAGCAGCGATTCGCAGGCGCAAGGAGAGCAGTACTTC.